This passage covers 23 T cell receptor beta chains from one sample sequenced in a study of T cells in Graves' hyperthyroidism and ophthalmopathy. Amplified TCR beta CDR3 regions came from RNA transcripts. A first-round RT-PCR of the TCR CDR3 used the HTBI primer set. TCRdb re-called the multiplex PCR reads through MiXCR, storing one row per CDR3 protein. The sample yields about 420,000 distinct CDR3 sequences, about 13% seen once. The sample consisted of blood. The receptors here all came from a woman aged 18-29 years with Graves' hyperthyroidism.

In its sample, this clonotype was seen many times. The chain combines TRBV6-2 or TRBV6-3 with TRBJ2-3, with 9 bases fitting TRBD2. The J segment lost 2 bases and the V segment lost 2 bases, leaving 17 bases of the junction unmatched. Germline CDR1 is MNHEY and CDR2 is SVGEGT. There are 20 residues in the CDR3. As DNA, the CDR3 is TGTGCCAGCAGTTACCCCAGCGGTGCTAGCGGGACCCCAAACACAGATACGCAGTATTTT. The encoded protein is CASSYPSGASGTPNTDTQYF.

This clonotype appeared a few times. The CDR3 reads CASSEGGHDGIQYF. CDR3 nucleotide sequence: TGTGCCAGCAGTGAGGGAGGGCACGACGGTATTCAGTACTTC. The chain links TRBV6-1 to TRBJ2-4; TRBD2 aligns across 7 bases. The CDR3 contains 14 residues. Germline V gives CDR1 MNHNS, CDR2 SASEGT. Trimming removed 3 bases from V and 10 bases from J; junction bases left unmatched: 9.

The V gene is TRBV5-1, the J gene TRBJ2-1; 10 bases match TRBD1. The V and J ends lost 3 bases and 2 bases, in that order; junction bases with no gene match: 11. This CDR3 comprises 18 residues. Looked up from germline, CDR1 is SGHRS and CDR2 is YFSETQ. The CDR3 reads CASSSTPGQGYAYNEQFF. DNA for the CDR3: TGCGCCAGCAGCTCAACTCCGGGACAGGGGTACGCCTACAATGAGCAGTTCTTC.

At least ten counts were recorded for this clonotype. V usage is TRBV30 and J usage is TRBJ2-1; perhaps TRBD1 as D (6 bases). Germline CDR1 reads GTSNPN; CDR2 reads SVGIG (reference sequence). The germline V and J ends were trimmed by 2 bases and 9 bases, with 11 bases remaining between them. This CDR3 contains 12 residues. The CDR3 bases are TGTGCCTGGAGTTACAGGGTAGGTGAGCAGTTCTTC. Its protein is CAWSYRVGEQFF.

V usage is TRBV7-3 and J usage is TRBJ2-7; weak D call: TRBD1 (5 bases). CDR1 SGHTA and CDR2 FQGTGA come from the germline V gene. Trimming took off 8 bases at V and 3 bases at J, with 17 bases between the two ends. The CDR3 runs 14 residues. CDR3 loop: CASPFVAGCYEQYF. CDR3 nucleotides: TGTGCCAGCCCCTTTGTAGCAGGGTGCTACGAGCAGTACTTC.

This clonotype was recorded a few times. This chain connects TRBV9 to TRBJ2-1; 7 positions agree with TRBD2. CDR1 and CDR2 (germline): SGDLS, YYNGEE. The ends lost 1 base at V and 0 bases at J; junction bases unmatched: 4. CDR3 length: 16 amino acids. CDR3 amino acids: CASSVLGGSSYNEQFF. The CDR3 coding sequence is TGTGCCAGCAGCGTATTAGGCGGGAGCTCCTACAATGAGCAGTTCTTC.

This clonotype was observed a handful of times. V gene TRBV27 combines with J gene TRBJ1-4, with D perhaps matching TRBD1 (6 bases). The germline gives CDR1 MNHEY, CDR2 SMNVEV (reference sequence). V lost 8 bases and J 6 bases, leaving 16 bases between the germline ends. This CDR3 is built from 14 residues. The CDR3 region is CASGDLQGDEKLFF. CDR3 sequence (DNA): TGTGCCAGCGGCGACTTACAGGGAGATGAAAAACTGTTTTTT.

The CDR3, as DNA: TGTGCCAGCAGCTCCCTATTAGGACTAGCGGGACCCACAGATACGCAGTATTTT. It translates to CASSSLLGLAGPTDTQYF. The chain joins TRBV5-4 to TRBJ2-3; TRBD2 aligns across 12 bases. The CDR3 is made up of 18 amino acids. V gave up 3 bases and J gave up 2 bases; unmatched junction bases: 10. Germline-derived CDR1 and CDR2 are SGHNT and YYREEE (reference sequence).

The sample holds many counts of this clonotype. The chain couples TRBV20-1 to TRBJ2-7, with 8 positions matching TRBD2. The CDR3 loop spans 17 amino acids. Germline lookup yields CDR1 DFQATT and CDR2 SNEGSKA (reference sequence). The junction had 16 bases not matched to a gene; V was cut back by 6 bases and J by 0 bases. The CDR3 here is CSAHGGLAGYVSYEQYF. Written as DNA, the CDR3 is TGCAGTGCGCACGGCGGCCTAGCGGGCTACGTCTCCTACGAGCAGTACTTC.

This clonotype was found a few times. This sequence joins TRBV27 and TRBJ2-1; no clear D. The CDR3 covers 17 residues. Trimming stripped 6 bases from V and 4 bases from J, with 22 bases between. The V gene's germline CDR1 is MNHEY and CDR2 SMNVEV (reference sequence). CDR3 DNA sequence: TGTGCCAGCAGCACATCCGGCCCCATGCCTTCTTACAATGAGCAGTTCTTC. Translation: CASSTSGPMPSYNEQFF.

A few counts support this clonotype. The chain couples TRBV6-5 to TRBJ2-2, with D perhaps TRBD2 (7 bases). Looked up from germline, CDR1 is MNHEY and CDR2 is SVGAGI. V was shortened by 2 bases and J by 3 bases, with 13 bases between the two germline ends. The CDR3 spans 16 residues. CDR3 DNA sequence: TGTGCCAGCAGTTACGGGAGGGCAGGGGACACCGGGGAGCTGTTTTTT. Protein: CASSYGRAGDTGELFF.

This clonotype was counted many times. This sequence joins TRBV14 and TRBJ1-6, with 11 bases lining up with TRBD1. Germline V gene lookup returns CDR1 SGHDN and CDR2 FVKESK. V was clipped by 6 bases and J by 13 bases; unmatched bases: 8. The length of the CDR3 is 14 residues. The CDR3 DNA follows: TGTGCCAGCAGTCTGCCGGGACAGGGGGTTCCCCTCCACTTT. As protein: CASSLPGQGVPLHF.

This clonotype was seen a handful of times. V gene TRBV29-1 combines with J gene TRBJ2-6; the D is unclear. Germline loops: CDR1 SQVTM, CDR2 ANQGSEA. V shed 7 bases and J shed 4 bases, with 14 bases lying between them. CDR3 length equals 14 residues. As DNA, the CDR3 is TGCAGCGCGTTACTTGGGCAAGGGGCCAACGTCCTGACTTTC. Amino acid sequence: CSALLGQGANVLTF. Supplemented by reference TRBV29-1 and TRBJ2-6, the full variable domain reads SAVISQKPSRDICQRGTSLTIQCQVDSQVTMMFWYRQQPGQSLTLIATANQGSEATYESGFVIDKFPISRPNLTFSTLTVSNMSPEDSSIYLCSALLGQGANVLTFGAGSRLTVL.

This clonotype was counted a few times. This chain uses TRBV10-3 with TRBJ2-1; 10 bases are shared with TRBD2. There are 15 residues in the CDR3. V lost 11 bases, J lost 0 bases, and 7 bases stayed unmatched. Germline V gene lookup returns CDR1 ENHRY and CDR2 SYGVKD. The CDR3 DNA is TGTGCCGCCGGAGCGGGGGGGAGCTCCTACAATGAGCAGTTCTTC. The encoded protein is CAAGAGGSSYNEQFF.

The chain employs TRBV20-1 and TRBJ2-3; D not resolved. V was clipped by 4 bases and J by 6 bases, with 5 bases between them. This CDR3 contains 10 residues. From germline, CDR1 is DFQATT and CDR2 SNEGSKA (reference sequence). In DNA form, the CDR3 reads TGCAGTGCTAAAGGGGATACGCAGTATTTT. It yields the protein CSAKGDTQYF.

The chain uses TRBV19 and TRBJ2-1; a possible D gene is TRBD1 (5 bases). With 5 bases removed from V and 5 bases from J, the gap between germline ends came to 13 bases. This CDR3 spans 14 amino acids. The germline gives CDR1 LNHDA, CDR2 SQIVND (reference sequence). Here the CDR3 reads CASSQGNWNNEQFF. CDR3 DNA sequence: TGTGCCAGTAGTCAGGGTAATTGGAACAATGAGCAGTTCTTC. The variable domain in full, with the rest retrieved from reference TRBV19 and TRBJ2-1, is DGGITQSPKYLFRKEGQNVTLSCEQNLNHDAMYWYRQDPGQGLRLIYYSQIVNDFQKGDIAEGYSVSREKKESFPLTVTSAQKNPTAFYLCASSQGNWNNEQFFGPGTRLTVL.

This clonotype was detected a few times. This CDR3 is CASSLDGAEFYEQYF. DNA of the CDR3: TGCGCCAGCAGCTTGGACGGGGCGGAATTCTACGAGCAGTACTTC. This chain uses TRBV5-1 with TRBJ2-7, with D perhaps TRBD1 or TRBD2 (5 bases each). The CDR3 is made up of 15 amino acids. The germline V gene has CDR1 SGHRS and CDR2 YFSETQ. Trimming pared 0 bases from V and 3 bases from J, leaving 13 bases between.

This clonotype was detected ten times or more. This chain links TRBV12-3 or TRBV12-4 with TRBJ2-3; 13 bases agree with TRBD2. The ends lost 6 bases at V and 6 bases at J; junction bases unmatched: 6. The CDR3 is 15 amino acids. The CDR3 spells CASRWTSGGGDTQYF. The CDR3, as DNA: TGTGCCAGCAGATGGACTAGCGGGGGTGGGGATACGCAGTATTTT.

The genes are TRBV2 and TRBJ2-2; TRBD1 might be the D (6 bases). V dropped 2 bases and J dropped 7 bases, with 23 bases sitting between them. This CDR3 spans 18 amino acids. Germline V gene lookup returns CDR1 SNHLY and CDR2 FYNNEI. This CDR3 is CASSEIGQGTYPSGELFF. The CDR3 region has the DNA TGTGCCAGCAGTGAAATCGGCCAGGGGACGTATCCAAGCGGGGAGCTGTTTTTT. The full variable domain, with the rest looked up from reference TRBV2 and TRBJ2-2, is EPEVTQTPSHQVTQMGQEVILRCVPISNHLYFYWYRQILGQKVEFLVSFYNNEISEKSEIFDDQFSVERPDGSNFTLKIRSTKLEDSAMYFCASSEIGQGTYPSGELFFGEGSRLTVL.

Ten or more counts support this clonotype. The J gene is TRBJ2-4, the V gene TRBV28, with 8 nucleotides matching TRBD1. The CDR3 has 17 residues. V lost 1 base, J lost 8 bases, and 13 bases stayed unmatched. The germline V gene has CDR1 MDHEN and CDR2 SYDVKM. The chain's CDR3 is CASSLSRGRTGSDIQYF. In DNA form, the CDR3 reads TGTGCCAGCAGTTTATCAAGGGGGAGGACAGGGTCGGACATTCAGTACTTC. The full variable domain, its missing parts supplied by reference TRBV28 and TRBJ2-4, is DVKVTQSSRYLVKRTGEKVFLECVQDMDHENMFWYRQDPGLGLRLIYFSYDVKMKEKGDIPEGYSVSREKKERFSLILESASTNQTSMYLCASSLSRGRTGSDIQYFGAGTRLSVL.

This clonotype has a count of ten or more. CDR3 loop: CASSQGSLAGAGETQYF. DNA for the CDR3: TGCGCCAGCAGCCAAGGAAGCTTAGCGGGAGCGGGAGAGACCCAGTACTTC. The rearrangement uses TRBV4-1 and TRBJ2-5; TRBD2 agrees at 9 bases. Germline V gene lookup returns CDR1 MGHRA and CDR2 YSYEKL. CDR3 length: 17 residues. The trim removed 1 base at V and 4 bases at J, leaving 10 bases unmatched.

This chain joins TRBV5-1 and TRBJ2-2, with D maybe TRBD1 (5 bases). Trimming took off 6 bases at V and 4 bases at J, with 13 bases between the two ends. Germline CDR1 reads SGHRS; CDR2 reads YFSETQ. CDR3 size: 14 residues. CDR3 in amino acids: CASKGYDPTGELFF. In nucleotides, the CDR3 is TGCGCCAGCAAGGGGTATGATCCCACCGGGGAGCTGTTTTTT. The whole variable domain, remainder taken from reference TRBV5-1 and TRBJ2-2, is KAGVTQTPRYLIKTRGQQVTLSCSPISGHRSVSWYQQTPGQGLQFLFEYFSETQRNKGNFPGRFSGRQFSNSRSEMNVSTLELGDSALYLCASKGYDPTGELFFGEGSRLTVL.

This clonotype was recorded many times. This chain joins TRBV6-1 and TRBJ2-3; perhaps TRBD1 as D (5 bases). There are 14 residues in the CDR3. Germline CDR1 and CDR2: MNHNS and SASEGT. Trimming pared 2 bases from V and 1 base from J, leaving 7 bases between. The CDR3 DNA is TGTGCCAGCAGTGAATTCAGGGGCACAGATACGCAGTATTTT. Its translation is CASSEFRGTDTQYF.